The entry below describes one T cell receptor (beta chain). The data originate from a study of blood T cell repertoires in COVID-19. Study-wide background: COVID-19 samples collected from the United States, Italy and Spain covered acute and convalescent phases. In each case, the material was cDNA or gDNA derived from T cells, B-cell-depleted T cells, or PBMCs.

The CDR3 runs to 14 residues. V was clipped by 2 bases and J by 5 bases; unmatched bases: 2. Germline CDR1 and CDR2: SGDLS and YYNGEE. Per the authors' pipeline: Nucleated cell number was recorded as an estimate derived from reference gene primer amplification. Method: immunoSEQ multiplex PCR; TCRdb's copy keeps in-frame clones and lacks some. V and J calls and clone size come straight from that table; D and trimming were deduced from the DNA. This table has 210,000 or so clones, around 85% appearing once. This chain connects TRBV9 to TRBJ1-1, with 11 bases aligning to TRBD1. The source material was peripheral blood. The receptor's source is a man over 45 who had recovered from COVID-19. In nucleotides, the CDR3 is TGTGCCAGCAGCGTTGGGACAGGGGGAACTGAAGCTTTCTTT. Its protein product is CASSVGTGGTEAFF.